The rows below give T cell receptor beta chains drawn from one sample of a study of blood T cell repertoires in COVID-19. Repertoires were generated with immunoSEQ multiplex PCR, while TCRdb's copy carries only in-frame clones and drops some. The table lists roughly 95,000 clones, around 80% of them singletons. The sequenced sample consisted of peripheral blood. The receptor source for this set is a man in his 60s with acute or convalescent COVID-19. Both conserved end residues are part of each CDR3. D genes are given only for firm matches. Size is stated for part of the rows, as once, few or many counts, or as a class when the clone is expanded.

.,once,TRBV29-1,11,TRBJ2-3,CSGASTDTQYF,TGCAGCGGGGCAAGCACAGATACGCAGTATTTT
.,few,TRBV5-1,13,TRBJ2-5,CASAGFLGETQYF,TGCGCCAGCGCGGGATTTCTAGGAGAGACCCAGTACTTC
.,.,TRBV5-8,13,TRBJ2-3,CASSPLVGDTQYF,TGTGCCAGCAGCCCACTCGTCGGAGATACGCAGTATTTT
TRBD2,.,TRBV9,14,TRBJ2-5,CASSPGAGGETQYF,TGTGCCAGCAGCCCAGGGGCGGGAGGAGAGACCCAGTACTTC
TRBD1,few,TRBV30,13,TRBJ1-1,CAWSGQGYTEAFF,TGTGCCTGGAGTGGACAGGGGTACACTGAAGCTTTCTTT
.,few,TRBV30,13,TRBJ1-3,CAWSVLSGNTIYF,TGTGCCTGGAGTGTACTCTCTGGAAACACCATATATTTT
TRBD1,.,TRBV5-4,18,TRBJ2-5,CASSLGLDRQGPPETQYF,TGTGCCAGCAGCTTGGGGTTGGACCGACAGGGGCCCCCAGAGACCCAGTACTTC
TRBD1,.,TRBV18,15,TRBJ1-1,CASSPIRDSNTEAFF,TGTGCCAGCTCACCGATCCGGGACAGTAACACTGAAGCTTTCTTT
TRBD2,.,TRBV11-3,18,TRBJ2-5,CASSFTGTSGGPTGTQYF,TGTGCCAGCAGCTTTACCGGGACTAGCGGGGGCCCCACGGGGACCCAGTACTTC
TRBD1,.,TRBV9,16,TRBJ2-3,CASSRTGGGSTDTQYF,TGTGCCAGCAGCAGGACAGGGGGCGGGAGCACAGATACGCAGTATTTT
TRBD1,.,TRBV6-1,14,TRBJ1-1,CASSHGGTVTEAFF,TGTGCCAGCAGTCACGGAGGGACAGTCACTGAAGCTTTCTTT
.,.,TRBV2,15,TRBJ2-3,CASESPPVSTDTQYF,TGTGCCAGCGAGAGTCCCCCGGTTAGCACAGATACGCAGTATTTT